The rows below give T cell receptor beta chains drawn from one sample of a study of neoadjuvant anti-PD-1 for oral cavity cancer. Profiling relied on immunoSEQ multiplex PCR, and the TCRdb table lists in-frame clones only, not all of them. The table has about 14,000 clones, roughly 70% seen once. The input for sequencing was PBMCs, taken before nivolumab (anti-PD-1) treatment. These receptors were obtained from a person aged 35 to 85 with oral cavity squamous cell carcinoma. The CDR3 runs from the conserved cysteine through the conserved F or W. The order of the fields is CDR3 DNA, CDR3 protein, D gene, clone size, V gene, J gene. The D gene is left open where the match is weak. Clone sizes are given selectively: once, few, many, or a class where the clone is expanded.

CDR3nt: TGTGCCAGCAGGGGGGGACAGGGATTAAACGAGCAGTACTTC; CDR3aa: CASRGGQGLNEQYF; d_gene: TRBD1; abundance: NA; v_gene: TRBV2; j_gene: TRBJ2-7
CDR3nt: TGCGCCAGCAGCCAAGGGGTTGGGCAGTTCTTC; CDR3aa: CASSQGVGQFF; d_gene: NA; abundance: NA; v_gene: TRBV4-1; j_gene: TRBJ2-1
CDR3nt: TGTGCCAGCAACAGAGATATGGAGAACACTGAAGCTTTCTTT; CDR3aa: CASNRDMENTEAFF; d_gene: NA; abundance: NA; v_gene: TRBV21-1; j_gene: TRBJ1-1
CDR3nt: TGTGCCTGGGGGAGTACCCTAGGAAACACCATATATTTT; CDR3aa: CAWGSTLGNTIYF; d_gene: NA; abundance: NA; v_gene: TRBV30; j_gene: TRBJ1-3
CDR3nt: TGTGCCAGCAGTCTGGGCGGGGGCGGATTTTATGGCTACACCTTC; CDR3aa: CASSLGGGGFYGYTF; d_gene: NA; abundance: NA; v_gene: TRBV28; j_gene: TRBJ1-2
CDR3nt: TGCGCCAGCACCGGCAGCGGGATGAACACTGAAGCTTTCTTT; CDR3aa: CASTGSGMNTEAFF; d_gene: NA; abundance: NA; v_gene: TRBV5-1; j_gene: TRBJ1-1
CDR3nt: TGTGCCAGCGATTCATTGGACTCAGCCTACAATGAGCAGTTCTTC; CDR3aa: CASDSLDSAYNEQFF; d_gene: NA; abundance: NA; v_gene: TRBV2; j_gene: TRBJ2-1
CDR3nt: TGTGCCAGCAGCGTCCTAGCGGGGGGGGTAAATGAGCAGTTCTTC; CDR3aa: CASSVLAGGVNEQFF; d_gene: TRBD2; abundance: NA; v_gene: TRBV11-2; j_gene: TRBJ2-1
CDR3nt: TGTGCCAGCAGCCCACAGAGGGGGAGGAACACAGATACGCAGTATTTT; CDR3aa: CASSPQRGRNTDTQYF; d_gene: NA; abundance: NA; v_gene: TRBV9; j_gene: TRBJ2-3
CDR3nt: TGTGCCAGCAGCGTAGGAGTGGGGGGCACTGAAGCTTTCTTT; CDR3aa: CASSVGVGGTEAFF; d_gene: NA; abundance: NA; v_gene: TRBV9; j_gene: TRBJ1-1
CDR3nt: TGTGCCTGGAATAACAGGGGGTCTGGCTACACCTTC; CDR3aa: CAWNNRGSGYTF; d_gene: TRBD1; abundance: NA; v_gene: TRBV30; j_gene: TRBJ1-2
CDR3nt: TGTGCCAGCCAAGACGGGTCAGGTTCCGAGCAGTACTTC; CDR3aa: CASQDGSGSEQYF; d_gene: NA; abundance: NA; v_gene: TRBV6-5; j_gene: TRBJ2-7
CDR3nt: TGTGCCAGCAGCCTACTCGACCGGAACACTGAAGCTTTCTTT; CDR3aa: CASSLLDRNTEAFF; d_gene: NA; abundance: NA; v_gene: TRBV5-6; j_gene: TRBJ1-1
CDR3nt: TGTGCCAGCAGCTTCCGACTCACAGATACGCAGTATTTT; CDR3aa: CASSFRLTDTQYF; d_gene: NA; abundance: NA; v_gene: TRBV13; j_gene: TRBJ2-3
CDR3nt: TGCGCCAGCAGCTCCCCAGGGTTAGCCGAGCAGTACTTC; CDR3aa: CASSSPGLAEQYF; d_gene: NA; abundance: NA; v_gene: TRBV5-1; j_gene: TRBJ2-7
CDR3nt: TGTGCCATCAGTGACACAGGGGTCGGGTCCGGGGAGCTGTTTTTT; CDR3aa: CAISDTGVGSGELFF; d_gene: TRBD1; abundance: NA; v_gene: TRBV10-3; j_gene: TRBJ2-2
CDR3nt: TGTGCCACCAGCGGGGGAGGACTAGCGGGAGAGAATAGCTCCTACAATGAGCAGTTCTTC; CDR3aa: CATSGGGLAGENSSYNEQFF; d_gene: TRBD2; abundance: NA; v_gene: TRBV15; j_gene: TRBJ2-1
CDR3nt: TGTGCCAGTAGTATAGGGTTTCGTAACAGGGCGGACATTCAGTACTTC; CDR3aa: CASSIGFRNRADIQYF; d_gene: NA; abundance: NA; v_gene: TRBV19; j_gene: TRBJ2-4
CDR3nt: TGTGCCAGTAGTAGAGGGTATGGCGGATTCGGCTATGGCTACACCTTC; CDR3aa: CASSRGYGGFGYGYTF; d_gene: NA; abundance: NA; v_gene: TRBV19; j_gene: TRBJ1-2
CDR3nt: TGTGCCAGCAGCTGGACTGGGCTCAAAGCAGATACGCAGTATTTT; CDR3aa: CASSWTGLKADTQYF; d_gene: NA; abundance: NA; v_gene: TRBV2; j_gene: TRBJ2-3
CDR3nt: TGTGCCAGCAGTGGTCCCGGGACAGGGAAAGTTGGGCCCCAGCATTTT; CDR3aa: CASSGPGTGKVGPQHF; d_gene: TRBD1; abundance: few; v_gene: TRBV2; j_gene: TRBJ1-5
CDR3nt: TGCGCCAGCAGCTTGGAAAGCCTAGACACAGATACGCAGTATTTT; CDR3aa: CASSLESLDTDTQYF; d_gene: NA; abundance: NA; v_gene: TRBV5-1; j_gene: TRBJ2-3
CDR3nt: TGTGCCAGCAGCTTAGAGGGAGATTATAGCAATCAGCCCCAGCATTTT; CDR3aa: CASSLEGDYSNQPQHF; d_gene: NA; abundance: NA; v_gene: TRBV7-8; j_gene: TRBJ1-5
CDR3nt: TGCGCCAGCAGCTCAAACTTCTACGAGCAGTACTTC; CDR3aa: CASSSNFYEQYF; d_gene: NA; abundance: NA; v_gene: TRBV5-1; j_gene: TRBJ2-7
CDR3nt: TGTGCCAGCAGTAGGGAGAACACTGAAGCTTTCTTT; CDR3aa: CASSRENTEAFF; d_gene: NA; abundance: NA; v_gene: TRBV2; j_gene: TRBJ1-1
CDR3nt: TGTGCCAGCAGCTTAGGGGCTAGCGGGAGGATTAATGAGCAGTTCTTC; CDR3aa: CASSLGASGRINEQFF; d_gene: TRBD2; abundance: NA; v_gene: TRBV7-2; j_gene: TRBJ2-1
CDR3nt: TGCGCCAGCAGGGGTCGCAGGGCTGTCGCAGGCGAAGCTTTCTTT; CDR3aa: CASRGRRAVAGEAFF; d_gene: NA; abundance: once; v_gene: TRBV5-1; j_gene: TRBJ1-1
CDR3nt: TGTGCCAGCAGCTTGGGGTTGTCTAGCGGGAGGGTGGGCAATGAGCAGTTCTTC; CDR3aa: CASSLGLSSGRVGNEQFF; d_gene: TRBD2; abundance: NA; v_gene: TRBV11-2; j_gene: TRBJ2-1
CDR3nt: TGTGCCAGCACCCTTTGGGGGGAGTATGAGCAGTTCTTC; CDR3aa: CASTLWGEYEQFF; d_gene: NA; abundance: NA; v_gene: TRBV28; j_gene: TRBJ2-1
CDR3nt: TGTGCCAGCAGCTCCCGACAGGGGGGGTTATCTGGCTACACCTTC; CDR3aa: CASSSRQGGLSGYTF; d_gene: TRBD1; abundance: few; v_gene: TRBV7-9; j_gene: TRBJ1-2
CDR3nt: TGTGCCAGCATCAGGGTAGGAGCCGGGGAGCTGTTTTTT; CDR3aa: CASIRVGAGELFF; d_gene: NA; abundance: NA; v_gene: TRBV6-9; j_gene: TRBJ2-2
CDR3nt: TGTGCCAGCAGCTTACGGGCGGGGACCATGGTCATGGACACTGAAGCTTTCTTT; CDR3aa: CASSLRAGTMVMDTEAFF; d_gene: NA; abundance: NA; v_gene: TRBV5-5; j_gene: TRBJ1-1
CDR3nt: TGTGCCAGCAGCTTAGGAGGGGGCAGCTCAGAGACCCAGTACTTC; CDR3aa: CASSLGGGSSETQYF; d_gene: TRBD1; abundance: NA; v_gene: TRBV7-2; j_gene: TRBJ2-5
CDR3nt: TGTGCCAGCAGCACCCGGGACAGGGAGCCCCTCCACTTT; CDR3aa: CASSTRDREPLHF; d_gene: TRBD1; abundance: NA; v_gene: TRBV5-5; j_gene: TRBJ1-6
CDR3nt: TGTGCCAGCACCGAACGTGGCAGACCCTACGAGCAGTACTTC; CDR3aa: CASTERGRPYEQYF; d_gene: NA; abundance: NA; v_gene: TRBV2; j_gene: TRBJ2-7
CDR3nt: TGTGCCAGCACCGGGACAGGGACGGGAAACACCATATATTTT; CDR3aa: CASTGTGTGNTIYF; d_gene: TRBD1; abundance: few; v_gene: TRBV9; j_gene: TRBJ1-3
CDR3nt: TGTGCCAGCAGCTTTCGACACCAAGAGACCCAGTACTTC; CDR3aa: CASSFRHQETQYF; d_gene: NA; abundance: NA; v_gene: TRBV5-8; j_gene: TRBJ2-5
CDR3nt: TGTGCCAGCAGTGAAGCTCAGTCGTCGGGGAACACTGAAGCTTTCTTT; CDR3aa: CASSEAQSSGNTEAFF; d_gene: NA; abundance: NA; v_gene: TRBV6-1; j_gene: TRBJ1-1
CDR3nt: TGCAGCGTAGAGATATCTGGGGCCAACGTCCTGACTTTC; CDR3aa: CSVEISGANVLTF; d_gene: NA; abundance: NA; v_gene: TRBV29-1; j_gene: TRBJ2-6
CDR3nt: TGTGCCTACTCGGGGGGGGACGGGGCCAACGTCCTGACTTTC; CDR3aa: CAYSGGDGANVLTF; d_gene: TRBD2; abundance: NA; v_gene: TRBV30; j_gene: TRBJ2-6
CDR3nt: TGTGCCAGCAGCTTAGTTAGCGGGAGACTCGGTACGCAGTATTTT; CDR3aa: CASSLVSGRLGTQYF; d_gene: TRBD2; abundance: NA; v_gene: TRBV7-9; j_gene: TRBJ2-3
CDR3nt: TGTGCCAGCAGTTTATCGGCCACCACAGATACGCAGTATTTT; CDR3aa: CASSLSATTDTQYF; d_gene: NA; abundance: NA; v_gene: TRBV28; j_gene: TRBJ2-3
CDR3nt: TGTGCCATTGAGGCTGGCCATGGCTACACCTTC; CDR3aa: CAIEAGHGYTF; d_gene: NA; abundance: few; v_gene: TRBV10-3; j_gene: TRBJ1-2
CDR3nt: TGTGCCATCGGACTAGCGGGAGGGGATACGCAGTATTTT; CDR3aa: CAIGLAGGDTQYF; d_gene: TRBD2; abundance: NA; v_gene: TRBV28; j_gene: TRBJ2-3
CDR3nt: TGTGCCAGCAGCCCCGGGACAGGGGGCACAGATACGCAGTATTTT; CDR3aa: CASSPGTGGTDTQYF; d_gene: TRBD1; abundance: NA; v_gene: TRBV7-9; j_gene: TRBJ2-3
CDR3nt: TGTGCCAGCAGCTCTCGGACAGGAGCACCCGGGGCCAACGTCCTGACTTTC; CDR3aa: CASSSRTGAPGANVLTF; d_gene: TRBD1; abundance: NA; v_gene: TRBV7-9; j_gene: TRBJ2-6